Included here is one T cell receptor beta chain sequence, with context. Recipients received nonmyeloablative bone marrow transplants from related graft donors, with transient mixed chimerism. Germline lookup yields CDR1 LGHNA and CDR2 YSLEER. V gave up 1 base and J gave up 9 bases; unmatched junction bases: 12. The CDR3 is 17 residues long. This sample stems from a study of Tregs in tolerant kidney transplant recipients. Sequenced by immunoSEQ multiplex PCR; TCRdb stores in-frame clones only, minus some. This table has 80,000 or so clones, over 75% appearing once. The gene calls are TRBV4-3 and TRBJ2-2; 9 positions match TRBD2. The origin of this receptor is a human patient who received a combined kidney and bone marrow transplant. Some T cells may be the graft donor's. Here the sequenced sample was CD4+ T cells from blood (PBMCs), taken 24 months after the transplant. The CDR3: CASSQVTKLAGLRELFF. The CDR3 nucleotides are TGCGCCAGCAGCCAAGTTACCAAACTAGCGGGTCTAAGGGAGCTGTTTTTT.